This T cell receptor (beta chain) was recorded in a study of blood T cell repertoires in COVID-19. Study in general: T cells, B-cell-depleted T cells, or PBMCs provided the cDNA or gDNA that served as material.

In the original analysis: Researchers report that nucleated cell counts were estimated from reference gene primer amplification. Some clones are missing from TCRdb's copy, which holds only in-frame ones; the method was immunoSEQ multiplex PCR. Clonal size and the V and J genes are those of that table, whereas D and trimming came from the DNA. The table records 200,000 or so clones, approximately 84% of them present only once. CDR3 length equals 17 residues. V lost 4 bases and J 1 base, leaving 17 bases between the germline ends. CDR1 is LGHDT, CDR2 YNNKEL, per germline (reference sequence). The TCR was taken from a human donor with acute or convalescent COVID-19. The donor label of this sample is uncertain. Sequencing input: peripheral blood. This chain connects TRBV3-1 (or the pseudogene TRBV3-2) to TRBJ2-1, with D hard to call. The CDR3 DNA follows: TGTGCCAGCAGCCCCCTACCCCCCCTATTGTCCTACAATGAGCAGTTCTTC. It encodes CASSPLPPLLSYNEQFF.